These T cell receptor beta chains were read from a single sample in a study of cytotoxic CD8 clonotypes in ibrutinib-treated CLL. The table came from immunoSEQ multiplex PCR; TCRdb's copy has only in-frame clones and leaves some out. The table has 200,000 to 250,000 clones, approximately 75% seen once. The material was PBMCs, obtained after 12 months of ibrutinib treatment. These TCRs come from a human donor with chronic lymphocytic leukemia. Both conserved end residues are part of each CDR3. The order of the fields is J gene, V gene, D gene, CDR3 protein, CDR3 DNA. The D gene is left open where the match is weak.

j_call: TRBJ2-1
v_call: TRBV19
d_call: -
cdr3_aa: CASSRDRYDEQFF
cdr3_nt: TGTGCCAGTAGCAGAGACAGGTATGATGAGCAGTTCTTC

j_call: TRBJ2-3
v_call: TRBV5-1
d_call: -
cdr3_aa: CASNLGASGGTDTQYF
cdr3_nt: TGCGCCAGCAACCTGGGGGCGAGCGGGGGCACAGATACGCAGTATTTT

j_call: TRBJ2-1
v_call: TRBV19
d_call: TRBD1
cdr3_aa: CASTSGQGVWNEQFF
cdr3_nt: TGTGCCAGTACCTCGGGACAGGGGGTCTGGAATGAGCAGTTCTTC

j_call: TRBJ1-2
v_call: TRBV6-5
d_call: TRBD1
cdr3_aa: CASSYSRGTGDGYTF
cdr3_nt: TGTGCCAGCAGTTACTCGAGAGGGACAGGGGATGGCTACACCTTC

j_call: TRBJ2-6
v_call: TRBV9
d_call: TRBD2
cdr3_aa: CASSEGPGLAGAGANVLTF
cdr3_nt: TGTGCCAGCAGCGAGGGCCCGGGACTAGCGGGGGCTGGGGCCAACGTCCTGACTTTC

j_call: TRBJ2-5
v_call: TRBV28
d_call: TRBD2
cdr3_aa: CASSSSGSGYQETQYF
cdr3_nt: TGTGCCAGCAGTAGTAGCGGGAGTGGATACCAAGAGACCCAGTACTTC

j_call: TRBJ1-2
v_call: TRBV13
d_call: -
cdr3_aa: CASSLVGGYTF
cdr3_nt: TGTGCCAGCAGCTTAGTCGGTGGCTACACCTTC

j_call: TRBJ1-1
v_call: TRBV13
d_call: -
cdr3_aa: CASQEQSYHMNTEAFF
cdr3_nt: TGTGCCAGCCAGGAACAGTCCTACCACATGAACACTGAAGCTTTCTTT

j_call: TRBJ2-2
v_call: TRBV6-5
d_call: -
cdr3_aa: CASSYGVTGELFF
cdr3_nt: TGTGCCAGCAGTTATGGTGTAACCGGGGAGCTGTTTTTT

j_call: TRBJ1-6
v_call: TRBV19
d_call: -
cdr3_aa: CASSADFGSLHF
cdr3_nt: TGTGCCAGTAGCGCCGACTTCGGATCCCTCCACTTT

j_call: TRBJ1-6
v_call: TRBV27
d_call: TRBD1
cdr3_aa: CASSPRQGLNSPLHF
cdr3_nt: TGTGCCAGCAGTCCTCGACAGGGGTTGAATTCACCCCTCCACTTT

j_call: TRBJ1-1
v_call: TRBV5-1
d_call: -
cdr3_aa: CASSLGGANTEAFF
cdr3_nt: TGCGCCAGCAGCTTGGGGGGCGCGAACACTGAAGCTTTCTTT

j_call: TRBJ2-7
v_call: TRBV14
d_call: -
cdr3_aa: CASSQDPKGLGEQYF
cdr3_nt: TGTGCCAGCAGCCAAGATCCCAAGGGTCTGGGGGAGCAGTACTTC

j_call: TRBJ1-3
v_call: TRBV4-1
d_call: -
cdr3_aa: CASSQGPISGNTIYF
cdr3_nt: TGCGCCAGCAGCCAAGGGCCGATCTCTGGAAACACCATATATTTT

j_call: TRBJ2-5
v_call: TRBV7-7
d_call: TRBD1
cdr3_aa: CASSQDRGQETQYF
cdr3_nt: TGTGCTAGCAGCCAAGACAGGGGGCAAGAGACCCAGTACTTC

j_call: TRBJ2-7
v_call: TRBV7-9
d_call: -
cdr3_aa: CASSPWGHESLSDEQYF
cdr3_nt: TGTGCCAGCAGCCCCTGGGGACACGAATCTCTAAGCGACGAGCAGTACTTC

j_call: TRBJ1-5
v_call: TRBV10-2
d_call: -
cdr3_aa: CASKDLAQPQHF
cdr3_nt: TGCGCCAGCAAGGACCTCGCTCAGCCCCAGCATTTT

j_call: TRBJ2-1
v_call: TRBV27
d_call: -
cdr3_aa: CASSLLDSYEQFF
cdr3_nt: TGTGCCAGCAGTTTACTAGACTCATACGAGCAGTTCTTC

j_call: TRBJ1-1
v_call: TRBV10-2
d_call: -
cdr3_aa: CASRRQASHTEAFF
cdr3_nt: TGCGCCAGCAGGAGACAGGCCTCTCACACTGAAGCTTTCTTT

j_call: TRBJ2-1
v_call: TRBV27
d_call: -
cdr3_aa: CATTLAHQSYNEQFF
cdr3_nt: TGTGCCACGACGCTCGCCCACCAATCCTACAATGAGCAGTTCTTC